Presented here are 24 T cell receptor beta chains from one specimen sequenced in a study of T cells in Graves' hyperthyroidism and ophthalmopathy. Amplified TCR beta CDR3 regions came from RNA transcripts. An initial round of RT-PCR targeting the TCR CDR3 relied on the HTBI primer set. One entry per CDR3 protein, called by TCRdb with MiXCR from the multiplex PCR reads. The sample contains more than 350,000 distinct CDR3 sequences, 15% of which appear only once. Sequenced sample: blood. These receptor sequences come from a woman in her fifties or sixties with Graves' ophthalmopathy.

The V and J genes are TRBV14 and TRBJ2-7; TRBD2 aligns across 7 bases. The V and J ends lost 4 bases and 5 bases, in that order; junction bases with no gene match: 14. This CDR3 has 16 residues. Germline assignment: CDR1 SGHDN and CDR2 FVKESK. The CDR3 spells CASSRLPGRVSDEQYF. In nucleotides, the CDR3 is TGTGCCAGCAGCCGACTACCGGGGAGGGTCAGCGACGAGCAGTACTTC.

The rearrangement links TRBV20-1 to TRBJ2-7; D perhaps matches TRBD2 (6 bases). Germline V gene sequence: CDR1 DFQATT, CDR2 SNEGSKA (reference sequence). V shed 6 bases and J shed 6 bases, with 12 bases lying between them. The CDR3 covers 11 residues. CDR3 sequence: CSAEWGVEQYF. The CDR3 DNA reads TGCAGTGCCGAGTGGGGGGTCGAGCAGTACTTC.

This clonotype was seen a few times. The CDR3 DNA follows: TGCGCCAGCAGCCCAAGGACTAGCGGGAGTTTGGAGACCCAGTACTTC. It is translated as CASSPRTSGSLETQYF. The gene calls are TRBV5-1 and TRBJ2-5; TRBD2 aligns across 13 bases. Per the germline V gene, CDR1 is SGHRS and CDR2 is YFSETQ. With 4 bases clipped from V and 5 bases from J, the junction kept 8 bases outside the gene matches. The CDR3 consists of 16 residues.

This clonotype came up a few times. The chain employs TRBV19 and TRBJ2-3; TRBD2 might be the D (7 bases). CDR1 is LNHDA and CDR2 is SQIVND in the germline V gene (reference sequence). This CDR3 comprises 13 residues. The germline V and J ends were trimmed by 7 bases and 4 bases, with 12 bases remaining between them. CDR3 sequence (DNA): TGTGCCAGTACCGAGGGGGGGTCAGATACGCAGTATTTT. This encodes CASTEGGSDTQYF.

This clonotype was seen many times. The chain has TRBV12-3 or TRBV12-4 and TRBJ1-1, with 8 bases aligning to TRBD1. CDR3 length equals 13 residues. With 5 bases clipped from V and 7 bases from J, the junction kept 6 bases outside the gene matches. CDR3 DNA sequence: TGTGCCAGCAGTACAGACAGGGGACGTGAAGCTTTCTTT. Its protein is CASSTDRGREAFF.

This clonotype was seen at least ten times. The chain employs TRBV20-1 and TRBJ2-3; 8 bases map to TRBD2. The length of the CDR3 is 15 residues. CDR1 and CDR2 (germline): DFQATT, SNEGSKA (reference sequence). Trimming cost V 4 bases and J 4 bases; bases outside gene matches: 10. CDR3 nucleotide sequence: TGCAGTGCTATTAAACGGGAGGGCCGTGCAGATACGCAGTATTTT. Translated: CSAIKREGRADTQYF.

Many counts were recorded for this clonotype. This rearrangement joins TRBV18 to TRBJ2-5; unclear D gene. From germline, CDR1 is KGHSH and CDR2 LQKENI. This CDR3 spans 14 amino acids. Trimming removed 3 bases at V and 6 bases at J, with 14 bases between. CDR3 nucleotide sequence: TGTGCCAGCTCACCTGGACGCGGTGAGAAGACCCAGTACTTC. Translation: CASSPGRGEKTQYF.

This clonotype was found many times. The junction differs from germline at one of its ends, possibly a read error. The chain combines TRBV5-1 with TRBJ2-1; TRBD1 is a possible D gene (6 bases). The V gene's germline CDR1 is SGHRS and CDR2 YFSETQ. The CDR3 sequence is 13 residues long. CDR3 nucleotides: TGTGCCAGCTCACTGGACAGATACAATGAGCAGTTCTTC. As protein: CASSLDRYNEQFF.

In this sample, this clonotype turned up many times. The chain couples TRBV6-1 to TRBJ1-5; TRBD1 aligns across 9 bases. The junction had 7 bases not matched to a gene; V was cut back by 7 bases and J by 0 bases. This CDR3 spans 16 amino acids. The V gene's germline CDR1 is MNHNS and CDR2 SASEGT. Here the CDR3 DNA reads TGTGCCAGCACCCGGGGGGACAGGGTTAGCAATCAGCCCCAGCATTTT. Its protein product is CASTRGDRVSNQPQHF.

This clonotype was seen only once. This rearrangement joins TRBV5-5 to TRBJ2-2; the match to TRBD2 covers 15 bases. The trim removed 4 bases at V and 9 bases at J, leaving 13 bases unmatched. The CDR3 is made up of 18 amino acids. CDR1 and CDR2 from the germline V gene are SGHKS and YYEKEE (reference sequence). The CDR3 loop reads CASSTGLAGGPFSWELFF. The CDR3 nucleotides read TGTGCCAGCAGCACTGGACTAGCGGGAGGGCCATTCAGCTGGGAGCTGTTTTTT.

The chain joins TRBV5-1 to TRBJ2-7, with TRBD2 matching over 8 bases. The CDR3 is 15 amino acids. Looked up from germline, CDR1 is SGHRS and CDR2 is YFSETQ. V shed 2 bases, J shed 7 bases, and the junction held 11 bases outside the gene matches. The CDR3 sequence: CASSFGPSGSVEQYF. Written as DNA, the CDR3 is TGCGCCAGCAGCTTCGGTCCCAGCGGGAGTGTAGAGCAGTACTTC.

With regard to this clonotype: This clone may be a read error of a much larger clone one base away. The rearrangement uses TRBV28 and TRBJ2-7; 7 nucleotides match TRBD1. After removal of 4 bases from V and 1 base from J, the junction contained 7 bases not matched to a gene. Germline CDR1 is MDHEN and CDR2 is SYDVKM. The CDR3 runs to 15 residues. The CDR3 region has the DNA TGTGCCAGCAGTTCCAAGGGGGCGCCTTCCTACGAGCAGTACTTC. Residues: CASSSKGAPSYEQYF. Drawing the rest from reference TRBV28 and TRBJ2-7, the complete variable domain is DVKVTQSSRYLVKRTGEKVFLECVQDMDHENMFWYRQDPGLGLRLIYFSYDVKMKEKGDIPEGYSVSREKKERFSLILESASTNQTSMYLCASSSKGAPSYEQYFGPGTRLTVT.

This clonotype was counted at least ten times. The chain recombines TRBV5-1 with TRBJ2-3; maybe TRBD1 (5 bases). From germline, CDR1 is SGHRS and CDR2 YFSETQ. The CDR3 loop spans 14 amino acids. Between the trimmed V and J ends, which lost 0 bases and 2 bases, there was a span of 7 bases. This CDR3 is CASSLGGLTDTQYF. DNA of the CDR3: TGCGCCAGCAGCTTGGGGGGCCTCACAGATACGCAGTATTTT.

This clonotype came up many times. The CDR3 sequence: CSALSGDTQYF. CDR3 nucleotides: TGCAGCGCCCTAAGCGGTGATACGCAGTATTTT. The chain is built from TRBV29-1 and TRBJ2-3; D may be TRBD2 (5 bases). Trimming left V 7 bases short and J 6 bases short, with 11 bases between. The germline V gene encodes CDR1 SQVTM and CDR2 ANQGSEA. CDR3 size: 11 residues.

The CDR3 region has the DNA TGTGCCAGCAGCCGACTAGCGGGAAGGGCAGATACGCAGTATTTT. Translated, it gives CASSRLAGRADTQYF. The chain employs TRBV27 and TRBJ2-3, with 11 positions matching TRBD2. The CDR3 spans 15 residues. Trimming removed 6 bases from V and 4 bases from J; junction bases left unmatched: 6. Germline assignment: CDR1 MNHEY and CDR2 SMNVEV (reference sequence).

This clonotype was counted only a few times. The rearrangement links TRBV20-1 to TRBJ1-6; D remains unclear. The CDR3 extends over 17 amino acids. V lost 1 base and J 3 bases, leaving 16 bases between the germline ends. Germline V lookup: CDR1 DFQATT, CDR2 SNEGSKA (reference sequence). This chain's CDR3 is CSARASGGSGYNSPLHF. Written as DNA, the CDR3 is TGCAGTGCTAGAGCATCAGGTGGAAGCGGCTATAATTCACCCCTCCACTTT.

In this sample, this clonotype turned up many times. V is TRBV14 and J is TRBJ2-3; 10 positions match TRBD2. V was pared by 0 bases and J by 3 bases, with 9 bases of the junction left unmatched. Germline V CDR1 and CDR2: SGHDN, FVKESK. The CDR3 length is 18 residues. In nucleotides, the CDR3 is TGTGCCAGCAGCCAAGATCCCGGACTAGCGGTTGGGACAGATACGCAGTATTTT. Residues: CASSQDPGLAVGTDTQYF.

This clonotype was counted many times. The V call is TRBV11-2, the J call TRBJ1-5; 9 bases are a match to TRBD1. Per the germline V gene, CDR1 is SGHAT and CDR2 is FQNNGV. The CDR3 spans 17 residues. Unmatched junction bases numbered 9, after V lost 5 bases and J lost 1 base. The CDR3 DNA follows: TGTGCCAGCAGCCCCGGGACAGGGCCCCTCAGCAATCAGCCCCAGCATTTT. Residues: CASSPGTGPLSNQPQHF.

This CDR3 is CASSISPDGRQGVGETQYF. CDR3 sequence (DNA): TGTGCCAGTAGTATTTCCCCTGACGGGAGGCAGGGAGTCGGAGAGACCCAGTACTTC. The chain has TRBV19 and TRBJ2-5; 7 bases match TRBD2. The CDR3 covers 19 residues. Germline lookup yields CDR1 LNHDA and CDR2 SQIVND (reference sequence). J lost 4 bases, V lost 3 bases, and 20 bases had no gene match.

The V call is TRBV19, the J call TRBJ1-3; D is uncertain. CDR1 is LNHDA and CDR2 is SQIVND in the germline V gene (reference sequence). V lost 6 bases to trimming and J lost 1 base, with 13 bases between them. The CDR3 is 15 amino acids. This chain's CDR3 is CASSPTAISGNTIYF. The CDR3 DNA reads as TGTGCCAGTAGCCCAACAGCTATTTCTGGAAACACCATATATTTT.

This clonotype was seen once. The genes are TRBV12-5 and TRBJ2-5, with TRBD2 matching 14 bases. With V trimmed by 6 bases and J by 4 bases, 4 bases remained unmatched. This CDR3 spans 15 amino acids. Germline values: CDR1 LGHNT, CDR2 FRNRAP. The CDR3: CASGGTSGSGETQYF. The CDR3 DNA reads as TGTGCTAGTGGCGGGACTAGCGGGAGCGGAGAGACCCAGTACTTC. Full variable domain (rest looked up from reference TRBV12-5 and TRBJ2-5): DARVTQTPRHKVTEMGQEVTMRCQPILGHNTVFWYRQTMMQGLELLAYFRNRAPLDDSGMPKDRFSAEMPDATLATLKIQPSEPRDSAVYFCASGGTSGSGETQYFGPGTRLLVL.

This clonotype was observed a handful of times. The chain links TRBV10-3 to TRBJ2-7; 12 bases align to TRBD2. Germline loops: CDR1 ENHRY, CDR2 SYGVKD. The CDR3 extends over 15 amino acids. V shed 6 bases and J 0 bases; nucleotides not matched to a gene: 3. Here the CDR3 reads CAISLGLAGSYEQYF. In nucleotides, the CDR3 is TGTGCCATCAGCCTGGGACTAGCGGGCTCCTACGAGCAGTACTTC.

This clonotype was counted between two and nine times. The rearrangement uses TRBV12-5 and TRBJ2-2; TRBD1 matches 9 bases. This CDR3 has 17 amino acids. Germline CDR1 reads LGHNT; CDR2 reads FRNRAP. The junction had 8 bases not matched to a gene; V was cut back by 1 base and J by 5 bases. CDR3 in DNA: TGTGCTAGTGGTTTGGCAACAGGGGGCTCGAGGACCGGGGAGCTGTTTTTT. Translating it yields CASGLATGGSRTGELFF.

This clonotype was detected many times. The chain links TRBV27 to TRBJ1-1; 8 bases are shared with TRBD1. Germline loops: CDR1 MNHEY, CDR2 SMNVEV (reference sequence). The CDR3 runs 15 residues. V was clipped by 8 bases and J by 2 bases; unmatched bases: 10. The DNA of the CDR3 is TGTGCCAGCCGTTCTCAGGGGGCCCTAAACACTGAAGCTTTCTTT. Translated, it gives CASRSQGALNTEAFF.